The T cell receptor (beta chain) under discussion was sequenced for a study of cytomegalovirus exposure and HLA in healthy donors. Study-level points and caveats: A reported reduction in N-insertions relative to the approximately 640-donor mean was seen in an Asian-associated ancestry cluster in a later analysis. It was reported that the classifier diagnosed cytomegalovirus status with high specificity and sensitivity in both the original and validation cohorts. A few of the chains that were CMV-associated were confirmed in vitro to be specific for CMV antigens.

For this clone: Its antigen is currently unknown.

Trimming stripped 1 base from V and 3 bases from J, with 13 bases between. The germline V gene encodes CDR1 SGHKS and CDR2 YYEKEE (reference sequence). The CDR3 contains 15 residues. In the PCR, 60 Vbeta and 13 Jbeta primers were used. Method: immunoSEQ multiplex PCR; TCRdb's copy keeps in-frame clones and lacks some. This sample has some 130,000 clones; over 50% occur once, and the top ten carry 1.5% to 2%. Nobody wrote down the CMV serostatus of this donor. The TCR comes from a human donor in good health. The chain uses TRBV5-5 and TRBJ1-2; D perhaps matches TRBD1 (6 bases). The sequenced sample consisted of PBMCs. The CDR3 DNA follows: TGTGCCAGCAGCTTGTCCGGGACACTTTACTATGGCTACACCTTC. This encodes CASSLSGTLYYGYTF.